The 30 T cell receptor beta chains presented below share a single source sample, sequenced in a study of a mutant IDH1 vaccine in newly diagnosed glioma. Their specific antigens are unknown. Using immunoSEQ multiplex PCR, the repertoire was profiled, and TCRdb retains in-frame clones only, with some absent. In the table there are 20,000 to 25,000 clones, less than 85% of which are singletons. Time point reported: week 11, during vaccination. Vaccinated patients received 300 ug of mutant IDH1 20-mer peptide per dose, with topical imiquimod. The sample consisted of peripheral blood mononuclear cells (PBMCs), taken from a glioma patient whose treatment included an IDH1 peptide vaccine. The origin of the receptors is a man younger than 30 with glioma. Some clones in this sample may be carry-over from other donors' samples.

V and J are TRBV6-1 and TRBJ1-4, with 8 bases aligning to TRBD1. V lost 4 bases, J lost 3 bases, and 7 bases stayed unmatched. Per the germline V gene, CDR1 is MNHNS and CDR2 is SASEGT. The CDR3 has 16 residues. The CDR3 loop is CASSAIRGQSNEKLFF. CDR3 nucleotides: TGTGCCAGCAGTGCGATCAGGGGGCAATCTAATGAAAAACTGTTTTTT.

The chain uses TRBV5-1 and TRBJ2-3; TRBD2 might be the D (7 bases). The germline gives CDR1 SGHRS, CDR2 YFSETQ. The CDR3 spans 15 residues. Trimming took off 0 bases at V and 4 bases at J, with 12 bases between the two ends. The DNA of the CDR3 is TGCGCCAGCAGCTTGGCCTCGGGGGGCGCAGATACGCAGTATTTT. Translated, it gives CASSLASGGADTQYF. Supplemented by reference TRBV5-1 and TRBJ2-3, the full variable domain reads KAGVTQTPRYLIKTRGQQVTLSCSPISGHRSVSWYQQTPGQGLQFLFEYFSETQRNKGNFPGRFSGRQFSNSRSEMNVSTLELGDSALYLCASSLASGGADTQYFGPGTRLTVL.

The chain carries TRBV4-2 and TRBJ2-7; no reliable D call. This CDR3 comprises 14 residues. Per the germline V gene, CDR1 is LGHNA and CDR2 is YNFKEQ. V was clipped by 2 bases and J by 3 bases, with 11 bases between them. For the CDR3, the DNA is TGTGCCAGCAGCCAACGGTCAGGATTCTACGAGCAGTACTTC. It translates to CASSQRSGFYEQYF.

This clone was seen a handful of times. V usage is TRBV30 and J usage is TRBJ1-2, with a possible D match to TRBD1 (6 bases). The length of the CDR3 is 12 residues. V dropped 4 bases and J dropped 6 bases, with 12 bases sitting between them. Germline lookup yields CDR1 GTSNPN and CDR2 SVGIG (reference sequence). The CDR3 DNA reads TGTGCCTGGACCGGGCACAGGGATGGCTACACCTTC. Translated: CAWTGHRDGYTF.

In this sample, this clone turned up a few times. The chain uses TRBV19 and TRBJ1-1; D may be TRBD1 (5 bases). The germline CDR1 and CDR2 sequences are LNHDA and SQIVND (reference sequence). Trimming shortened V by 1 base and J by 8 bases, and 11 bases separated the two germline ends. This CDR3 is built from 13 residues. CDR3 DNA: TGTGCCAGTAGTATAGTGTGGGGGACCGAAGCTTTCTTT. Protein: CASSIVWGTEAFF.

The chain is built from TRBV9 and TRBJ2-7; tentatively, D is TRBD1 (5 bases). Germline V gives CDR1 SGDLS, CDR2 YYNGEE. The V and J ends lost 2 bases and 0 bases respectively, with 12 bases between them. The CDR3 sequence is 15 residues long. The CDR3 bases are TGTGCCAGCAGCGTGACAGACAAGAGCTCCTACGAGCAGTACTTC. Its translation: CASSVTDKSSYEQYF.

This sequence joins TRBV4-2 and TRBJ1-5; D perhaps matches TRBD1 (5 bases). The CDR3 length is 15 residues. V lost 1 base and J lost 5, with 12 bases in between. Germline CDR1 and CDR2: LGHNA and YNFKEQ. Here the CDR3 reads CASSQAGPGDQPQHF. Here the CDR3 DNA reads TGTGCCAGCAGCCAAGCGGGGCCAGGTGATCAGCCCCAGCATTTT.

The chain couples TRBV7-9 to TRBJ1-1, with 8 bases matching TRBD1. CDR1 and CDR2 (germline): SEHNR, FQNEAQ (reference sequence). This CDR3 is built from 13 residues. V dropped 5 bases and J dropped 7; count of bases not matched to a gene: 6. CDR3 sequence: CASSLDRAGEAFF. CDR3 nucleotides: TGTGCCAGCAGCCTGGACAGGGCCGGTGAAGCTTTCTTT. The full variable domain, completed using reference TRBV7-9 and TRBJ1-1, is DTGVSQNPRHKITKRGQNVTFRCDPISEHNRLYWYRQTLGQGPEFLTYFQNEAQLEKSRLLSDRFSAERPKGSFSTLEIQRTEQGDSAMYLCASSLDRAGEAFFGQGTRLTVV.

The genes are TRBV27 and TRBJ1-2, with D possibly matching TRBD1 (5 bases). The germline gives CDR1 MNHEY, CDR2 SMNVEV (reference sequence). The V and J ends lost 5 bases and 1 base respectively, with 20 bases between them. This CDR3 is built from 17 residues. CDR3 protein: CASSLTGRVQSNYGYTF. CDR3 nucleotides: TGTGCCAGCAGTCTTACGGGCAGGGTCCAAAGTAACTATGGCTACACCTTC.

V usage is TRBV14 and J usage is TRBJ2-5, with 8 bases fitting TRBD2. CDR1 and CDR2 from the germline V gene are SGHDN and FVKESK. The CDR3 is 16 residues long. The V gene end was trimmed by 1 base and the J gene end by 8 bases; junction bases not matched to a gene: 12. The CDR3 DNA is TGTGCCAGCAGCCAAGTTATGGGAGCGGGGGTACGAACCCAGTACTTC. As protein: CASSQVMGAGVRTQYF.

This clone has more than one count but fewer than ten. V is TRBV10-3 and J is TRBJ1-5; D is possibly TRBD1 (6 bases). The germline V gene encodes CDR1 ENHRY and CDR2 SYGVKD. The CDR3 covers 15 residues. Trimming stripped 10 bases from V and 0 bases from J, with 16 bases between. The CDR3 loop is CATLPGADSNQPQHF. Written as DNA, the CDR3 is TGTGCCACCCTCCCAGGGGCCGATAGCAATCAGCCCCAGCATTTT.

The chain recombines TRBV30 with TRBJ2-3; tentative D call: TRBD1 (5 bases). This CDR3 comprises 15 residues. Germline V gives CDR1 GTSNPN, CDR2 SVGIG (reference sequence). V shed 4 bases and J shed 4 bases, with 18 bases lying between them. Written as DNA, the CDR3 is TGTGCCTGGATAAAGGCTCCGTCAGGGCCAGATACGCAGTATTTT. Translation gives CAWIKAPSGPDTQYF.

The chain is built from TRBV10-3 and TRBJ2-7, with TRBD2 matching over 14 bases. The V and J ends lost 7 bases and 2 bases, in that order; junction bases with no gene match: 13. The CDR3 extends over 18 amino acids. Looked up from germline, CDR1 is ENHRY and CDR2 is SYGVKD. The CDR3 loop is CAITPGTGGLAGAYEQYF. CDR3 nucleotide sequence: TGTGCCATCACCCCCGGGACAGGGGGACTAGCGGGAGCCTACGAGCAGTACTTC.

The chain carries TRBV30 and TRBJ2-3; 7 nucleotides agree with TRBD2. The CDR3 is 14 residues long. The junction had 9 bases not matched to a gene; V was cut back by 4 bases and J by 5 bases. The germline gives CDR1 GTSNPN, CDR2 SVGIG (reference sequence). The CDR3 region is CAWTPNGRLDTQYF. The CDR3 nucleotides are TGTGCCTGGACCCCGAACGGGAGGCTAGATACGCAGTATTTT.

The chain combines TRBV19 with TRBJ2-7; D ambiguous. The CDR3 extends over 13 amino acids. The V and J ends lost 8 bases and 3 bases respectively, with 14 bases between them. CDR1 and CDR2 from the germline V gene are LNHDA and SQIVND (reference sequence). CDR3 in DNA: TGTGCCAGTGGCCCCGGGTCCATCTACGAGCAGTACTTC. It translates to CASGPGSIYEQYF.

This clone was seen once. The chain has TRBV6-6 and TRBJ2-5, with D perhaps matching TRBD1 or TRBD2 (5 bases each). V was cut by 0 bases and J by 5 bases, with 16 bases left in between. Per the germline V gene, CDR1 is MNHNY and CDR2 is SVGAGI (reference sequence). CDR3 length: 16 residues. The CDR3 reads CASSYSVVGGVETQYF. The CDR3 DNA sequence: TGTGCCAGCAGTTACTCTGTCGTTGGGGGAGTCGAGACCCAGTACTTC.

This clone was counted between two and nine times. The V gene is TRBV7-6, the J gene TRBJ1-1; tentative D call: TRBD1 (5 bases). The CDR3 consists of 12 residues. V was cut by 3 bases and J by 6 bases, with 8 bases left in between. The germline V gene has CDR1 SGHVS and CDR2 FNYEAQ. The CDR3 sequence: CASSLGGAEAFF. CDR3 nucleotides: TGTGCCAGCAGCTTGGGGGGGGCTGAAGCTTTCTTT.

The CDR3 DNA reads as TGTGCCAGTAGTATTGAGGGGTACACTGAAGCTTTCTTT. Residues: CASSIEGYTEAFF. This chain links TRBV19 with TRBJ1-1, with D possibly TRBD1 on 5 matching bases. The CDR3 contains 13 residues. Germline loops: CDR1 LNHDA, CDR2 SQIVND (reference sequence). V lost 3 bases to trimming and J lost 3 bases, with 8 bases between them.

This clone was counted a single time. This rearrangement joins TRBV2 to TRBJ2-1, with TRBD2 identical over 9 bases. CDR1 and CDR2 (germline): SNHLY, FYNNEI. The V and J ends lost 10 bases and 5 bases, in that order; junction bases with no gene match: 9. This CDR3 has 14 residues. As DNA, the CDR3 is TGTGCCACCCTTAGCGGGAGCTGGAACAATGAGCAGTTCTTC. Its protein product is CATLSGSWNNEQFF.

This chain links TRBV11-1 with TRBJ2-5; D remains unclear. V lost 2 bases and J lost 5, with 6 bases in between. Germline values: CDR1 SGHAT, CDR2 FQDESV (reference sequence). The CDR3 contains 12 residues. The CDR3 spells CASSLLQETQYF. For the CDR3, the DNA is TGTGCCAGCAGCTTATTGCAGGAGACCCAGTACTTC.

The chain couples TRBV4-1 to TRBJ2-7; 7 bases are a match to TRBD1. Germline V gene sequence: CDR1 MGHRA, CDR2 YSYEKL. The CDR3 length is 16 residues. V was clipped by 4 bases and J by 2 bases; unmatched bases: 11. CDR3 sequence reads: CASSRTIQGSAYEQYF. As DNA, the CDR3 is TGCGCCAGCAGCCGGACCATACAGGGGTCGGCCTACGAGCAGTACTTC.

The chain recombines TRBV2 with TRBJ2-7; D not resolved. From germline, CDR1 is SNHLY and CDR2 FYNNEI. V gave up 6 bases and J gave up 2 bases, with 11 bases separating them. The CDR3 covers 13 residues. The CDR3 DNA reads as TGTGCCAGCAGCGAGGATCTAACCTACGAGCAGTACTTC. Residues: CASSEDLTYEQYF.

The chain uses TRBV15 and TRBJ1-1; D may be TRBD1 (6 bases). V lost 0 bases, J lost 0 bases, and 17 bases lay in between. This CDR3 has 18 amino acids. Per the germline V gene, CDR1 is LNHNV and CDR2 is YYDKDF (reference sequence). CDR3 residues: CATSRDLKRGGLNTEAFF. The DNA of the CDR3 is TGTGCCACCAGCAGAGATCTCAAGAGGGGGGGGCTGAACACTGAAGCTTTCTTT.

The chain is built from TRBV6-5 and TRBJ1-6, with 8 nucleotides matching TRBD1. Germline CDR1 and CDR2: MNHEY and SVGAGI. V gave up 4 bases and J gave up 10 bases; unmatched junction bases: 3. This CDR3 contains 13 residues. CDR3 in amino acids: CASSFRGLSPLHF. For the CDR3, the DNA is TGTGCCAGCAGTTTCAGGGGGCTGTCACCCCTCCACTTT.

This clone appeared a single time. This chain connects TRBV7-2 to TRBJ1-5; a weak D match, TRBD1 (5 bases). The CDR3 runs 15 residues. Germline V gene sequence: CDR1 SGHTA, CDR2 FQGNSA. V shed 4 bases and J shed 3 bases, with 13 bases lying between them. DNA of the CDR3: TGTGCCAGCAGCTCAAGCACAGGCCCCAATCAGCCCCAGCATTTT. Protein product: CASSSSTGPNQPQHF. The full variable domain, in which reference TRBV7-2 and TRBJ1-5 provide the parts outside the CDR3, is GAGVSQSPSNKVTEKGKDVELRCDPISGHTALYWYRQSLGQGLEFLIYFQGNSAPDKSGLPSDRFSAERTGGSVSTLTIQRTQQEDSAVYLCASSSSTGPNQPQHFGDGTRLSIL.

This chain links TRBV19 with TRBJ2-1; D tentatively reads TRBD1 or TRBD2 (5 bases each). The germline gives CDR1 LNHDA, CDR2 SQIVND (reference sequence). CDR3 length equals 15 residues. V was shortened by 0 bases and J by 5 bases, with 11 bases between the two germline ends. CDR3 DNA: TGTGCCAGTAGTATAGACTTGGGGGAAAACAATGAGCAGTTCTTC. Its translation: CASSIDLGENNEQFF.

DNA of the CDR3: TGCGCCAGCAGCCAAGAACCCTCCTACGAGCAGTACTTC. Translated: CASSQEPSYEQYF. The gene calls are TRBV4-3 and TRBJ2-7, with D unresolved. V lost 0 bases and J 0 bases, leaving 3 bases between the germline ends. The CDR3 covers 13 residues. Germline V gene sequence: CDR1 LGHNA, CDR2 YSLEER.

This clone was detected a few times. J is TRBJ2-6 and V is TRBV18; D unresolved. Per the germline V gene, CDR1 is KGHSH and CDR2 is LQKENI. Trimming removed 3 bases at V and 0 bases at J, with 6 bases between. The CDR3 contains 15 residues. CDR3: CASSPPSSGANVLTF. DNA of the CDR3: TGTGCCAGCTCACCCCCCAGCTCTGGGGCCAACGTCCTGACTTTC.

The rearrangement joins TRBV12-5 to TRBJ2-5, with D unresolved. This CDR3 is 14 amino acids long. Trimming left V 3 bases short and J 5 bases short, with 13 bases between. CDR1 and CDR2 (germline): LGHNT, FRNRAP. CDR3 coding DNA: TGTGCTAGTGGTTTTACGTTGAACGAGGAGACCCAGTACTTC. Translated: CASGFTLNEETQYF.

The V gene is TRBV4-3, the J gene TRBJ2-3; 8 positions agree with TRBD1. Germline V lookup: CDR1 LGHNA, CDR2 YSLEER. The CDR3 runs 15 residues. J lost 14 bases, V lost 0 bases, and 13 bases had no gene match. The CDR3 is CASSQDWTVRDRLYF. CDR3 sequence (DNA): TGCGCCAGCAGCCAAGATTGGACCGTGCGGGACAGGTTGTATTTT.